These T cell receptor beta chains were read from a single sample in a study of early T cells in non-severe SARS-CoV-2 infection. Each CDR3 protein gets one entry after TCRdb re-called the 5' RACE reads with MiXCR. Among 25,000 to 35,000 distinct CDR3 sequences, 6% were seen once, and the ten largest hold about 32%. Sequences were derived from whole blood, sampled at baseline. These TCRs come from an adult who was a healthcare worker with PCR-confirmed SARS-CoV-2 infection or an uninfected control (not recorded which). CDR3s include the opening cysteine and the closing phenylalanine or tryptophan. Fields, in order: CDR3 length, J gene, V gene, CDR3 protein.

15,TRBJ1-5,TRBV9,CASSLEGTSNQPQHF
15,TRBJ2-7,TRBV12-3/TRBV12-4,CASRPRLTDSYEQYF
15,TRBJ2-7,TRBV7-7,CASSLGQGLTYEQYF
14,TRBJ1-5,TRBV6-1,CASSEYGSSRPQHF
16,TRBJ1-1,TRBV6-5,CASSYGVGVENTEAFF
15,TRBJ2-7,TRBV5-1,CASSLGSGIFYEQYF
18,TRBJ2-6,TRBV5-1,CASSLRSRQGSGANVLTF
14,TRBJ2-5,TRBV28,CASRPGTGVETQYF
15,TRBJ1-5,TRBV29-1,CSGPGDRAYNQPQHF
12,TRBJ1-5,TRBV6-1,CASEGGTQPQHF
15,TRBJ2-1,TRBV7-3,CASSPGTGGHNEQFF
18,TRBJ1-2,TRBV9,CASSGFDGTQRANYGYTF
16,TRBJ1-2,TRBV6-1,CASRETPGLRGYGYTF
15,TRBJ2-3,TRBV29-1,CSVSKRTSLADTQYF
16,TRBJ1-3,TRBV4-3,CASSQDWAAGPRAIYF
13,TRBJ2-5,TRBV11-2,CASSLYRLGTQYF
14,TRBJ2-3,TRBV20-1,CSAAGVTGGFAQYF
15,TRBJ2-3,TRBV6-1,CASSLLTGVTDTQYF
14,TRBJ2-3,TRBV5-1,CASSLGREQDTQYF
16,TRBJ2-1,TRBV28,CASSHALPPYYNEQFF
12,TRBJ1-1,TRBV12-3/TRBV12-4,CASSYVSTEAFF
11,TRBJ2-1,TRBV20-1,CSAMGYNEQFF
14,TRBJ1-2,TRBV5-6,CASVQQRGGLGYTF
14,TRBJ2-5,TRBV7-9,CASSPALYQETQYF
14,TRBJ2-1,TRBV6-2/TRBV6-3,CASSPGTSYNEQFF
19,TRBJ1-2,TRBV12-3/TRBV12-4,CASSSRQGAKGLTNYGYTF
15,TRBJ1-5,TRBV6-2/TRBV6-3,CASSGTGQLVQPQHF
13,TRBJ2-7,TRBV20-1,CSARRTASYEQYF
12,TRBJ2-7,TRBV5-6,CASSFWGGEQYF
13,TRBJ1-1,TRBV5-1,CASSLWMATEAFF
16,TRBJ2-7,TRBV28,CASRTLGAGSLYEQYF
13,TRBJ1-2,TRBV6-5,CASSQGVDYGYTF
13,TRBJ2-3,TRBV24-1,CATSDSATDTQYF
12,TRBJ2-7,TRBV6-1,CASRTGLGEQYF